This T cell receptor (beta chain) was found in a study of shared clonotypes between healthy human individuals. Germline lookup yields CDR1 SGHTA and CDR2 FQGNSA. V was clipped by 1 base and J by 0 bases, with 7 bases between them. The CDR3 loop spans 15 amino acids. General observations from the study: Rarefaction showed sorted-subset sequencing was incomplete despite large depth. Since donors were few, the genetic and exposure-history diversity represented was limited. How much donors shared clonotypes was expected to be affected by sequencing depth.

Produced via immunoSEQ multiplex PCR; TCRdb's table is partial and in-frame only. This repertoire shows a few million clones, more than 85% found once; its top ten account for about 0.41%. A remark on this clone: Its antigen is not identified. Different DNA sequences within this sample yield the same CDR3.

The receptor's source is a man younger than 35 in good health. Some clones in this sample may be carry-over from other donors' samples. The chain uses TRBV7-2 and TRBJ2-1, with unresolved D. The specimen sequenced was naive CD4+ T cells from PBMCs. Documented subset: CD45RA+ positively selected. The CDR3 DNA reads as TGTGCCAGCAGCTTAGGACCTAGCTCCTACAATGAGCAGTTCTTC. It is translated as CASSLGPSSYNEQFF.